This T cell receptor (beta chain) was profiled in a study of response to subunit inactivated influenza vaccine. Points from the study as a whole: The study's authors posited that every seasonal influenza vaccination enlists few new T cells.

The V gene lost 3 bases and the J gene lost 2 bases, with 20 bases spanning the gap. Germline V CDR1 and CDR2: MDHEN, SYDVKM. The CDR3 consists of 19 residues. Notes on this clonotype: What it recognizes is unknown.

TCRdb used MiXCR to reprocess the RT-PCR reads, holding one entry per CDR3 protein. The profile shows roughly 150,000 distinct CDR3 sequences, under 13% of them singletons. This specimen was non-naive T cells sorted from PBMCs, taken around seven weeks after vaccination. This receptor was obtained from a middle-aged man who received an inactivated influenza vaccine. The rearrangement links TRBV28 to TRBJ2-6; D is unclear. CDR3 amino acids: CASSFGRLQVSPGANVLTF. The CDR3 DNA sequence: TGTGCCAGCAGTTTTGGCAGGCTCCAAGTCAGCCCTGGGGCCAACGTCCTGACTTTC. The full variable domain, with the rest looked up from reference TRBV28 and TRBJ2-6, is DVKVTQSSRYLVKRTGEKVFLECVQDMDHENMFWYRQDPGLGLRLIYFSYDVKMKEKGDIPEGYSVSREKKERFSLILESASTNQTSMYLCASSFGRLQVSPGANVLTFGAGSRLTVL.